This section outlines one T cell receptor beta chain sequence together with its context. The sample originates from a study of blood T cell repertoires in COVID-19. TCRdb's copy holds only in-frame clones and misses some; the assay was immunoSEQ multiplex PCR. The table records just over 50,000 clones, just over 85% of them present only once. The V segment lost 6 bases and the J segment 2 bases; nucleotides outside the gene matches: 6. The length of the CDR3 is 15 residues. Looked up from germline, CDR1 is MDHEN and CDR2 is SYDVKM. V is TRBV28 and J is TRBJ1-2; 10 bases map to TRBD1. The sample was peripheral blood. The TCR sequence derives from a man aged 65-85 years with acute or convalescent COVID-19. CDR3 sequence reads: CASSAQTGGNYGYTF. The CDR3 coding sequence is TGTGCCAGCAGCGCGCAGACAGGGGGCAACTATGGCTACACCTTC.